This T cell receptor beta chain was observed in a study of cytomegalovirus exposure and HLA in healthy donors. Germline trimming cut 2 bases from V and 2 bases from J; bases unmatched to any gene: 0. This CDR3 is built from 14 residues. Germline V gene sequence: CDR1 MNHEY, CDR2 SVGAGI. A word on this clone: Its antigen remains unidentified.

PCR was performed using 60 Vbeta and 13 Jbeta primers. Measured with immunoSEQ multiplex PCR; TCRdb has only the in-frame clones, and not every one. The sample shows approximately 170,000 clones, 77% of them seen only once. Study-wide results and caveats: In an earlier analysis, most TCR beta V segments were productive about 87% or about 30% of the time.

The rearrangement joins TRBV6-5 to TRBJ1-2, with 9 bases that match TRBD1. This TCR was recovered from a woman aged 40-49 years in good health and CMV-seropositive. The sample comprised PBMCs. In DNA form, the CDR3 reads TGTGCCAGCAGTTACGGGACAGGGAACTATGGCTACACCTTC. As protein: CASSYGTGNYGYTF.